Listed below are T cell receptor beta chains from one sample, sequenced in a study of patients and donors after allogeneic stem cell transplantation. TCRdb itself ran the RT-PCR reads through MiXCR, one entry per CDR3 protein. The data hold under 200,000 distinct CDR3 sequences, with over 25% observed a single time. Sequencing was done on a sample of blood, either unsorted or a sorted T cell fraction (not recorded which). These receptors came from a human donor who was either an allogeneic HSCT recipient or a stem cell or donor lymphocyte infusion donor (not recorded which). It is not recorded whose cells these are; they may come from a transplant donor. Both conserved end residues are part of each CDR3. The D gene is left open where the match is weak. Size is omitted from some rows. Given values are once, few, many or a class for expanded clones.

j_gene: TRBJ2-7
abundance: .
d_gene: .
v_gene: TRBV27
CDR3nt: TGTGCCAGCAGTTTTAGGGCGGGAACCTCCCAAATTTACGAGCAGTACTTC
CDR3aa: CASSFRAGTSQIYEQYF

j_gene: TRBJ2-1
abundance: .
d_gene: TRBD1
v_gene: TRBV12-3/TRBV12-4
CDR3nt: TGTGCCACCAGAGGACAGGGGCGCAATGAGCAGTTCTTC
CDR3aa: CATRGQGRNEQFF

j_gene: TRBJ2-1
abundance: .
d_gene: TRBD2
v_gene: TRBV6-2/TRBV6-3
CDR3nt: TGTGCCAGCAGTTACCGGGGACTAGCGGTCTACAATGAGCAGTTCTTC
CDR3aa: CASSYRGLAVYNEQFF

j_gene: TRBJ1-5
abundance: few
d_gene: TRBD1
v_gene: TRBV28
CDR3nt: TGTGCCAGCAGTCCCGGACAGGGAGGCGGCTATAGCAATCAGCCCCAGCATTTT
CDR3aa: CASSPGQGGGYSNQPQHF

j_gene: TRBJ2-1
abundance: .
d_gene: TRBD2
v_gene: TRBV5-1
CDR3nt: TGCGCCAGCAGAATAAGACTAGCGGGGGCCTCCAATGAGCAGTTCTTC
CDR3aa: CASRIRLAGASNEQFF

j_gene: TRBJ1-5
abundance: .
d_gene: .
v_gene: TRBV20-1
CDR3nt: TGCAGTGCTAGTTCCCTTAGGCCGGTCGCGGATCAGCCCCAGCATTTT
CDR3aa: CSASSLRPVADQPQHF

j_gene: TRBJ1-1
abundance: few
d_gene: TRBD1
v_gene: TRBV20-1
CDR3nt: TGCAGTGCTAGAGACCGCAACTCAGGGGGCACTGAAGCTTTCTTT
CDR3aa: CSARDRNSGGTEAFF

j_gene: TRBJ1-6
abundance: .
d_gene: .
v_gene: TRBV20-1
CDR3nt: TGCAGCTGCCTTTCATCGGGGGGGAGGTCACCCCTCCACTTT
CDR3aa: CSCLSSGGRSPLHF

j_gene: TRBJ1-5
abundance: few
d_gene: .
v_gene: TRBV7-2
CDR3nt: TGTGCCAGCAGCTTAGAGGGGGGCTCGGCTCAGCCCCAGCATTTT
CDR3aa: CASSLEGGSAQPQHF

j_gene: TRBJ2-1
abundance: many
d_gene: TRBD1
v_gene: TRBV24-1
CDR3nt: TGTGCCACCAGTGTCGACAGGGGTGAGCAGTTCTTC
CDR3aa: CATSVDRGEQFF

j_gene: TRBJ1-5
abundance: many
d_gene: .
v_gene: TRBV20-1
CDR3nt: TGCAGTGCCAAAATTGGTGGTCCACAGCCCCAGCATTTT
CDR3aa: CSAKIGGPQPQHF

j_gene: TRBJ1-4
abundance: .
d_gene: .
v_gene: TRBV20-1
CDR3nt: TGCAGTGGCGGGGTGAATGAAAAACTGTTTTTT
CDR3aa: CSGGVNEKLFF

j_gene: TRBJ2-5
abundance: few
d_gene: .
v_gene: TRBV29-1
CDR3nt: TGCAGCGTGGCAGGACAGCAAGAGACCCAGTACTTC
CDR3aa: CSVAGQQETQYF

j_gene: TRBJ2-1
abundance: .
d_gene: .
v_gene: TRBV24-1
CDR3nt: TGTGCCACCAGTGATTTGTCCCCTAGGACAGCAAGCTCCTACAATGAGCAGTTCTTC
CDR3aa: CATSDLSPRTASSYNEQFF

j_gene: TRBJ2-3
abundance: .
d_gene: .
v_gene: TRBV4-3
CDR3nt: TGCGCCAGCAGCCAAACGGGAGTTGCCGGGTCAGATACGCAGTATTTT
CDR3aa: CASSQTGVAGSDTQYF

j_gene: TRBJ1-6
abundance: many
d_gene: TRBD1
v_gene: TRBV6-5
CDR3nt: TGTGCCAGCAGTTTCCGGGACAGGGTCTCACCCCTCCACTTT
CDR3aa: CASSFRDRVSPLHF

j_gene: TRBJ2-5
abundance: few
d_gene: .
v_gene: TRBV5-1
CDR3nt: TGCGCCAGCAGCTTGGAGTGGATAGAGACCCAGTACTTC
CDR3aa: CASSLEWIETQYF

j_gene: TRBJ1-1
abundance: many
d_gene: TRBD1
v_gene: TRBV29-1
CDR3nt: TGCAGCGTTGAAGGACAGGGAGGCCTTGAAGCTTTCTTT
CDR3aa: CSVEGQGGLEAFF

j_gene: TRBJ1-1
abundance: few
d_gene: .
v_gene: TRBV7-9
CDR3nt: TGTGCCAGCACCCGCTCAGGGAACACTGAAGCTTTCTTT
CDR3aa: CASTRSGNTEAFF

j_gene: TRBJ2-3
abundance: few
d_gene: .
v_gene: TRBV20-1
CDR3nt: TGCAGTGCGGGGAGGGGGGGCACAGATACGCAGTATTTT
CDR3aa: CSAGRGGTDTQYF

j_gene: TRBJ1-1
abundance: .
d_gene: .
v_gene: TRBV6-6
CDR3nt: TGTGTCATTCGCATGAACACTGAAGCTTTCTTT
CDR3aa: CVIRMNTEAFF

j_gene: TRBJ2-1
abundance: .
d_gene: TRBD2
v_gene: TRBV6-2/TRBV6-3
CDR3nt: TGTGCCAGCAGTTACTCCAGGGTAGCGGGGCACAATGAGCAGTTCTTC
CDR3aa: CASSYSRVAGHNEQFF

j_gene: TRBJ2-7
abundance: .
d_gene: TRBD1
v_gene: TRBV20-1
CDR3nt: TGCAGTGCTAGAGGACAGGGTTACGAGCAGTACTTC
CDR3aa: CSARGQGYEQYF

j_gene: TRBJ1-5
abundance: many
d_gene: .
v_gene: TRBV10-3
CDR3nt: TGTGCCATCAGTGAGGGGGGGCGTATTGGCAATCAGCCCCAGCATTTT
CDR3aa: CAISEGGRIGNQPQHF

j_gene: TRBJ1-2
abundance: few
d_gene: .
v_gene: TRBV9
CDR3nt: TGTGCCAGCAGCGTAGACGAAAACTATGGCTACACCTTC
CDR3aa: CASSVDENYGYTF

j_gene: TRBJ1-5
abundance: .
d_gene: .
v_gene: TRBV20-1
CDR3nt: TGCAGTGCGCCAGCAGCTAGTAACTATCAGCCCCAGCATTTT
CDR3aa: CSAPAASNYQPQHF

j_gene: TRBJ1-1
abundance: many
d_gene: .
v_gene: TRBV4-3
CDR3nt: TGCGCCAGCAGCCCGTTACTGAACACTGAAGCTTTCTTT
CDR3aa: CASSPLLNTEAFF

j_gene: TRBJ2-7
abundance: .
d_gene: .
v_gene: TRBV15
CDR3nt: TGTGCCACCAGCAGGGCTCTGACAGCCTCCTACGAGCAGTACTTC
CDR3aa: CATSRALTASYEQYF

j_gene: TRBJ2-4
abundance: few
d_gene: TRBD1
v_gene: TRBV24-1
CDR3nt: TGTGCCACCAGTGATTTGCGGACAGGAGAAAACATTCAGTACTTC
CDR3aa: CATSDLRTGENIQYF

j_gene: TRBJ2-1
abundance: .
d_gene: TRBD2
v_gene: TRBV24-1
CDR3nt: TGTGCCACCAGTGATAGCGGGAGGGTGCATGAGCAGTTCTTC
CDR3aa: CATSDSGRVHEQFF

j_gene: TRBJ2-7
abundance: .
d_gene: .
v_gene: TRBV3-1
CDR3nt: TGTGCCAGCAGCCACGGTACCGAGTACGAGCAGTACTTC
CDR3aa: CASSHGTEYEQYF

j_gene: TRBJ1-4
abundance: few
d_gene: .
v_gene: TRBV12-3/TRBV12-4
CDR3nt: TGTGCCAGCACTTCATGGAGCCAGGGTGAAAAACTGTTTTTT
CDR3aa: CASTSWSQGEKLFF

j_gene: TRBJ2-7
abundance: few
d_gene: TRBD1
v_gene: TRBV20-1
CDR3nt: TGCAGTGCTAGGCGCGGGACAGGGCCTTACGAGCAGTACTTC
CDR3aa: CSARRGTGPYEQYF

j_gene: TRBJ2-1
abundance: .
d_gene: .
v_gene: TRBV7-9
CDR3nt: TGTGCCAGCAGCTTAAGGTACTCGGGACGGTCCTACAATGAGCAGTTCTTC
CDR3aa: CASSLRYSGRSYNEQFF

j_gene: TRBJ2-1
abundance: .
d_gene: .
v_gene: TRBV18
CDR3nt: TGTGCCAGCTCACCACCTGGGAGCTCCTACAATGAGCAGTTCTTC
CDR3aa: CASSPPGSSYNEQFF

j_gene: TRBJ2-1
abundance: .
d_gene: TRBD2
v_gene: TRBV25-1
CDR3nt: TGTGCCAGCAGTGAATACGGACTAGGGAACTACAATGAGCAGTTCTTC
CDR3aa: CASSEYGLGNYNEQFF

j_gene: TRBJ1-3
abundance: few
d_gene: .
v_gene: TRBV7-2
CDR3nt: TGTGCCAGCAGACCCTGGCAGGCGAGCTCTGGAAACACCATATATTTT
CDR3aa: CASRPWQASSGNTIYF

j_gene: TRBJ1-1
abundance: .
d_gene: .
v_gene: TRBV7-8
CDR3nt: TGTGCCAGCAGCTTCACAGGGAGGATGAACACTGAAGCTTTCTTT
CDR3aa: CASSFTGRMNTEAFF

j_gene: TRBJ2-5
abundance: few
d_gene: TRBD2
v_gene: TRBV6-5
CDR3nt: TGTGCCAGCAGGATTAGCGGGAGCGGCGGAGAGACCCAGTACTTC
CDR3aa: CASRISGSGGETQYF

j_gene: TRBJ2-2
abundance: few
d_gene: TRBD2
v_gene: TRBV24-1
CDR3nt: TGTGCCACCAGTGATTTGCGGAGTAGCGGGAGATCGGCCGGGGAGCTGTTTTTT
CDR3aa: CATSDLRSSGRSAGELFF

j_gene: TRBJ2-7
abundance: .
d_gene: TRBD2
v_gene: TRBV10-3
CDR3nt: TGTGCCATCAGTGAAGGAAGACTAGCGGGAGGGTACGAGCAGTACTTC
CDR3aa: CAISEGRLAGGYEQYF

j_gene: TRBJ2-5
abundance: .
d_gene: TRBD1
v_gene: TRBV5-1
CDR3nt: TGCGCCAGCAGCTTGGAAAGGGGGCGGGAGACCCAGTACTTC
CDR3aa: CASSLERGRETQYF

j_gene: TRBJ1-1
abundance: .
d_gene: .
v_gene: TRBV6-5
CDR3nt: TGTGCCAGCACTCAATCAGCCATGAACACTGAAGCTTTCTTT
CDR3aa: CASTQSAMNTEAFF

j_gene: TRBJ2-3
abundance: few
d_gene: .
v_gene: TRBV7-2
CDR3nt: TGTGCCAGCAGCTTAGTATCCGGGAGCACAGATACGCAGTATTTT
CDR3aa: CASSLVSGSTDTQYF